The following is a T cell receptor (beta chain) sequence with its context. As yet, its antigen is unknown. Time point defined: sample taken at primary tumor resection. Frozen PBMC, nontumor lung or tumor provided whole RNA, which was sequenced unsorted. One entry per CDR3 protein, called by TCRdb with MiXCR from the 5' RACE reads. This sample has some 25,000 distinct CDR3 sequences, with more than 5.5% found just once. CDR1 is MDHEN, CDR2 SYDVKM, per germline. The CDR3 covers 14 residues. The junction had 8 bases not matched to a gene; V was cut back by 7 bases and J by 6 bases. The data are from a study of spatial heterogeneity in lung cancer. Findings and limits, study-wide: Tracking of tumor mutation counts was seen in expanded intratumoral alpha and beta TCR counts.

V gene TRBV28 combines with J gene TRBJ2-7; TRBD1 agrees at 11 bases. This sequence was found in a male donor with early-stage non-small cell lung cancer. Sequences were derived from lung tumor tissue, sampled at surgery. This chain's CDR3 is CASITGTGGAEQYF. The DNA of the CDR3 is TGTGCCAGCATCACTGGGACAGGGGGTGCCGAGCAGTACTTC.